Listed below are T cell receptor beta chains from one sample, sequenced in a study of T cell responses to AZD1222 COVID-19 vaccine. Here immunoSEQ multiplex PCR was the method, and the copy in TCRdb shows in-frame clones only, minus some. The table includes 97,000 or so clones, roughly 90% detected once. Sequenced here: peripheral blood, sampled 28 days after the second AZD1222 dose. The source of these receptors is an adult who received the AZD1222 COVID-19 vaccine. Both conserved end residues are part of each CDR3. Each record gives: J gene, V gene, clone size, D gene, CDR3 DNA, CDR3 protein. D genes are given only for firm matches. Clone size appears in some rows only: once, few, many, or a class for an expanded clone.

>TRBJ1-6|TRBV7-9|-|-
TGTGCCAGCAGCTTAGCGGGACGCCATAATTCACCCCTCCACTTT
CASSLAGRHNSPLHF
>TRBJ1-5|TRBV7-2|-|TRBD1
TGTGCCAGCAGCTTAAATCCGGACAGGGTGCGCAATCAGCCCCAGCATTTT
CASSLNPDRVRNQPQHF
>TRBJ2-2|TRBV7-2|-|TRBD2
TGTGCCAGCAGCAGGGAGGGTCGCGACACCGGGGAGCTGTTTTTT
CASSREGRDTGELFF
>TRBJ2-7|TRBV18|-|TRBD2
TGTGCCAGCTCATCAAAGGGGACTAGCGGGAGAAACGAGCAGTACTTC
CASSSKGTSGRNEQYF
>TRBJ1-2|TRBV3-1/TRBV3-2|once|-
TGTGCCAGCAGCCAAGCGTACGGTGGCTACACCTTC
CASSQAYGGYTF
>TRBJ2-1|TRBV19|-|TRBD2
TGTGCCAGTAGTACGTGGGCTAGCGGGAGTGGAACCTACAATGAGCAGTTCTTC
CASSTWASGSGTYNEQFF
>TRBJ2-5|TRBV7-2|-|TRBD2
TGTGCCAGCAGCCTTCAAAGCGGGAGACTGGAGACCCAGTACTTC
CASSLQSGRLETQYF
>TRBJ2-3|TRBV5-1|-|-
TGCGCCAGCAGCTTGTTCGCAGATACGCAGTATTTT
CASSLFADTQYF
>TRBJ1-6|TRBV5-1|once|TRBD1
TGCGCCAGCAGCTTGGAAGGGGGCTGGAATTCACCCCTCCACTTT
CASSLEGGWNSPLHF
>TRBJ2-5|TRBV15|-|-
TGTGCCACCAGCAGAACGTTAGGGGCAGGGGAAGAGACCCAGTACTTC
CATSRTLGAGEETQYF
>TRBJ2-5|TRBV7-2|-|TRBD1
TGTGCCAGCAGCTTAGGGGGACAGGGTAGGAAGACCCAGTACTTC
CASSLGGQGRKTQYF
>TRBJ2-2|TRBV19|-|TRBD2
TGTGCCAGTAGTATGGGAGGGCCCACCGGGGAGCTGTTTTTT
CASSMGGPTGELFF
>TRBJ1-2|TRBV3-1/TRBV3-2|-|-
TGTGCCAGCAGCCTTTTAGGAGGGAGGGAAGGGAATGGCTACACCTTC
CASSLLGGREGNGYTF
>TRBJ2-7|TRBV10-2|-|TRBD2
TGCGCCAGCAGTGAATGGCTAGCGGGGTACGAGCAGTACTTC
CASSEWLAGYEQYF
>TRBJ2-5|TRBV5-1|-|TRBD1
TGCGCCAGCACCAGGACAGGGGAGGGGACCCAGTACTTC
CASTRTGEGTQYF
>TRBJ2-1|TRBV7-6|-|-
TGTGCCAGCAGCTTTTTAGCAGGGCGCGATGAGCAGTTCTTC
CASSFLAGRDEQFF
>TRBJ2-4|TRBV29-1|once|-
TGCAGCGTACTGGGGGCCGACATTCAGTACTTC
CSVLGADIQYF
>TRBJ1-1|TRBV7-6|-|-
TGTGCCAGCAGCTTACTTCTAGCAGGGATGATCCACATGAACACTGAAGCTTTCTTT
CASSLLLAGMIHMNTEAFF
>TRBJ1-1|TRBV25-1|-|-
TGTGCCAGCAGTGAATGGGGGACCACAAAAAGGGGCACTGAAGCTTTCTTT
CASSEWGTTKRGTEAFF
>TRBJ2-2|TRBV5-6|-|-
TGTGCCAGCAGCTTGGCCACCGGGGAGCTGTTTTTT
CASSLATGELFF
>TRBJ2-1|TRBV7-8|-|-
TGTGCCAGCAGCGGTGTCAGGAATAGCGATGAGCAGTTCTTC
CASSGVRNSDEQFF
>TRBJ1-5|TRBV28|-|TRBD1
TGTGGGACAGGCTATAGCAATCAGCCCCAGCATTTT
CGTGYSNQPQHF
>TRBJ1-5|TRBV19|-|-
TGTGCCAGTAGTATTAAAGGGGCCGGCGGCGAGCCCCAGCATTTT
CASSIKGAGGEPQHF
>TRBJ2-1|TRBV6-4|-|TRBD1
TGTGCCAGCAGCCGACAGGGGGATGGTGAGCAGTTCTTC
CASSRQGDGEQFF
>TRBJ1-1|TRBV30|-|-
TGTGCCTGGAGTGTTTTTGGCTTCGGCACTGAAGCTTTCTTT
CAWSVFGFGTEAFF
>TRBJ1-2|TRBV23-1|few|TRBD1
TGCGCCAGCAGGGTTGGAGGGGACAGGGAATGGGATGGCTACACCTTC
CASRVGGDREWDGYTF
>TRBJ1-6|TRBV18|-|-
TGTGCCAGCTCCCCTAAGACAGCCTATAATTCACCCCTCCACTTT
CASSPKTAYNSPLHF
>TRBJ1-2|TRBV30|-|-
TGTGCCTGGAGTGTATTGGGGGTAGGCTACACCTTC
CAWSVLGVGYTF
>TRBJ1-1|TRBV5-1|-|-
TGCGCCAGCAGTTTAACAGGGTTCTCTGAAGCTTTCTTT
CASSLTGFSEAFF
>TRBJ1-1|TRBV6-1|-|-
TGTGCCAGCAGTGAATCCGCGAGTGGGAAAGCTTTCTTT
CASSESASGKAFF
>TRBJ1-1|TRBV28|-|-
TGTGCCTCCCGCGAGGGCCGCAGGAACACTGAAGCTTTCTTT
CASREGRRNTEAFF
>TRBJ2-5|TRBV2|once|TRBD2
TGTGCCAGCAGTGGAGGAGCGGGAGGGTCAGAGACCCAGTACTTC
CASSGGAGGSETQYF
>TRBJ2-1|TRBV5-4|-|TRBD2
TGTGCCAGCAGCTTGCAAGCGGGAGTCGAGCAGTTCTTC
CASSLQAGVEQFF
>TRBJ2-2|TRBV7-9|-|TRBD1
TGTGCCAGCAGACCGCCGGGACAGGGATACACCGGGGAGCTGTTTTTT
CASRPPGQGYTGELFF
>TRBJ2-5|TRBV7-2|-|-
TGTGCCAGCAGCTTTGGGACTGGACAGGAGACCCAGTACTTC
CASSFGTGQETQYF
>TRBJ1-2|TRBV25-1|-|-
TGTGCCAGCAGTCCCTCGCGGGCGGATTACTATGGCTACACCTTC
CASSPSRADYYGYTF
>TRBJ1-5|TRBV6-2/TRBV6-3|once|-
TGTGCCAGCAGTCTCGGACACTCACCCCAGCATTTT
CASSLGHSPQHF
>TRBJ1-2|TRBV29-1|-|TRBD1
TGCAGCGCCGAGGGACAGGGGACGGCGGGTGGCTACACCTTC
CSAEGQGTAGGYTF
>TRBJ2-5|TRBV7-2|-|-
TGTGCCAGCAGCTTAGGCAGGGCCGGGACCCAGTACTTC
CASSLGRAGTQYF